This TCR beta chain was sequenced during a study of blood T cell repertoires in COVID-19. Study-level background: Sites across the United States, Italy and Spain contributed samples from acute and convalescent COVID-19. PBMCs, B-cell-depleted T cells, or T cells provided the cDNA or gDNA that made up the material.

In germline, CDR1 is SGHRS, CDR2 YFSETQ. V lost 0 bases, J lost 4 bases, and 6 bases stayed unmatched. The CDR3 length is 16 residues. In the original processing: Scientists estimated how many nucleated cells there were by amplifying reference gene primers. Assay: immunoSEQ multiplex PCR; the TCRdb copy retains only in-frame clones and omits some. From that table come the V and J calls and clone size; the DNA was used to work out D and trimming. Here the sample spans roughly 200,000 clones, approximately 80% being singletons. What was sequenced was peripheral blood. This chain uses TRBV5-1 with TRBJ2-3, with 9 positions matching TRBD2. The source is a man between 60 and 75 years old with acute or convalescent COVID-19. The CDR3 sequence is CASSLARVAGADTQYF. Here the CDR3 DNA reads TGCGCCAGCAGCTTGGCCCGGGTAGCGGGAGCAGATACGCAGTATTTT.